The 16 T cell receptor beta chains below were found in one sample sequenced in a study of blood T cell repertoires in COVID-19. Profiled with immunoSEQ multiplex PCR; TCRdb holds only in-frame clones, not every one. The top ten hold approximately 4.4% of the sample, which has about 190,000 clones, approximately 90% seen once. The sequenced sample consisted of peripheral blood. The receptors here all came from a human donor in a cohort sampled during active COVID-19.

The chain recombines TRBV7-2 with TRBJ2-3; possibly TRBD1 for D (6 bases). V lost 5 bases and J lost 2, with 14 bases in between. This CDR3 spans 15 amino acids. The germline CDR1 and CDR2 sequences are SGHTA and FQGNSA. CDR3 amino acids: CASSVNREFTDTQYF. The CDR3 nucleotides read TGTGCCAGCAGCGTAAACAGGGAATTCACAGATACGCAGTATTTT.

CDR3 loop: CASSDRAYEQYF. The CDR3 nucleotides read TGTGCCAGCAGTGATCGAGCCTACGAGCAGTACTTC. The J gene is TRBJ2-7, the V gene TRBV6-1; D unresolved. This CDR3 contains 12 residues. The germline CDR1 and CDR2 sequences are MNHNS and SASEGT. V gave up 3 bases and J gave up 2 bases, with 5 bases separating them.

The chain uses TRBV6-2 or TRBV6-3 and TRBJ2-4, with 8 bases identical to TRBD1. Per germline, CDR1 MNHEY and CDR2 SVGEGT. The length of the CDR3 is 13 residues. The trim removed 5 bases at V and 9 bases at J, leaving 6 bases unmatched. Here the CDR3 DNA reads TGTGCCAGCAGTCAAGGACAGGGTTTCATTCAGTACTTC. Its translation is CASSQGQGFIQYF.

The chain employs TRBV7-2 and TRBJ1-5; D is unclear. The CDR3 totals 14 residues. Germline V gene data show CDR1 as SGHTA and CDR2 as FQGNSA. The V end lost 5 bases, the J end lost 3 bases, and 11 bases lay between the germline ends. The CDR3 reads CASSPQASNQPQHF. CDR3 DNA sequence: TGTGCCAGCAGCCCTCAGGCTTCCAATCAGCCCCAGCATTTT.

V gene TRBV6-4 combines with J gene TRBJ2-5; 8 bases align to TRBD1. Germline V gene sequence: CDR1 MRHNA, CDR2 SNTAGT. This CDR3 region has 14 residues. The J segment lost 1 base and the V segment lost 5 bases, leaving 3 bases of the junction unmatched. In DNA form, the CDR3 reads TGTGCCAGCAGTCCAGGGGGCAGCCAAGAGACCCAGTACTTC. It codes for CASSPGGSQETQYF.

This clone has more than one count but fewer than ten. The chain links TRBV5-4 to TRBJ2-4; 12 positions agree with TRBD2. The CDR3 has 15 residues. V dropped 0 bases and J dropped 5; count of bases not matched to a gene: 0. Germline lookup yields CDR1 SGHNT and CDR2 YYREEE (reference sequence). Here the CDR3 reads CASSLGLAGENIQYF. CDR3 in DNA: TGTGCCAGCAGCTTGGGACTAGCGGGAGAAAACATTCAGTACTTC.

This chain joins TRBV6-6 and TRBJ2-7, with D possibly matching TRBD1 (6 bases). In germline, CDR1 is MNHNY, CDR2 SVGAGI (reference sequence). The CDR3 extends over 14 amino acids. With 1 base removed from V and 7 bases from J, the gap between germline ends came to 14 bases. In DNA form, the CDR3 reads TGTGCCAGCAGTTACTTGCAGGGGATCCTGGAGCAGTACTTC. This encodes CASSYLQGILEQYF.

The chain recombines TRBV5-1 with TRBJ2-3; a weak D match, TRBD1 (6 bases). The CDR3 sequence is 14 residues long. V lost 0 bases to trimming and J lost 1 base, with 6 bases between them. Germline loops: CDR1 SGHRS, CDR2 YFSETQ. The CDR3 spells CASSLDRGTDTQYF. The DNA of the CDR3 is TGCGCCAGCAGCTTGGACAGGGGCACAGATACGCAGTATTTT.

The chain has TRBV28 and TRBJ2-7; 9 bases align to TRBD2. The trim removed 6 bases at V and 4 bases at J, leaving 10 bases unmatched. The germline CDR1 and CDR2 sequences are MDHEN and SYDVKM. The length of the CDR3 is 15 residues. CDR3 coding DNA: TGTGCCAGCAGCCCCGTTGCGGGAGGGATGTACGAGCAGTACTTC. It is translated as CASSPVAGGMYEQYF.

The chain carries TRBV28 and TRBJ2-1, with TRBD2 matching 7 bases. V lost 8 bases and J lost 8; bases outside the gene matches: 6. Looked up from germline, CDR1 is MDHEN and CDR2 is SYDVKM. This CDR3 has 12 amino acids. The CDR3 DNA reads as TGTGCCAGCCAGGGAGGGAGTTATGAGCAGTTCTTC. It encodes CASQGGSYEQFF. The whole variable domain, remainder taken from reference TRBV28 and TRBJ2-1, is DVKVTQSSRYLVKRTGEKVFLECVQDMDHENMFWYRQDPGLGLRLIYFSYDVKMKEKGDIPEGYSVSREKKERFSLILESASTNQTSMYLCASQGGSYEQFFGPGTRLTVL.

In its sample, this clone was seen a few times. V usage is TRBV23-1 and J usage is TRBJ2-1, with TRBD2 matching 8 bases. TRBV23-1 is sorted into the ORF group, with uncertain function. J lost 8 bases, V lost 4 bases, and 7 bases had no gene match. This CDR3 is 14 amino acids long. The CDR3 DNA reads TGCGCCAGCAGTCCGGAGCGGGGGAGGGATGAGCAGTTCTTC. It specifies CASSPERGRDEQFF.

This clone was seen only once. V and J are TRBV7-2 and TRBJ1-2, with a tentative D call TRBD1 (6 bases). The CDR3 runs to 13 residues. Germline CDR1 is SGHTA and CDR2 is FQGNSA. Trimming took off 6 bases at V and 9 bases at J, with 17 bases between the two ends. This CDR3 reads CASSTGLWVSYTF. DNA for the CDR3: TGTGCCAGCAGTACAGGGCTATGGGTGAGCTACACCTTC.

This clone appeared a few times. The chain combines TRBV14 with TRBJ1-1; 7 bases fit TRBD1. The CDR3 is made up of 15 amino acids. V gave up 0 bases and J gave up 11 bases; unmatched junction bases: 12. CDR1 SGHDN and CDR2 FVKESK come from the germline V gene. The CDR3 region has the DNA TGTGCCAGCAGCCAAGATCGGGCGCGACAGGGATCGGCTTTCTTT. Residues: CASSQDRARQGSAFF.

This clone has only a few counts. This rearrangement joins TRBV4-2 to TRBJ2-7, with 10 bases fitting TRBD2. The V and J ends lost 1 base and 0 bases, in that order; junction bases with no gene match: 3. CDR1 and CDR2 (germline): LGHNA, YNFKEQ. The CDR3 has 16 residues. CDR3 sequence reads: CASSQGTSGDSYEQYF. In DNA, the CDR3 is TGTGCCAGCAGCCAAGGAACTAGCGGGGACTCCTACGAGCAGTACTTC.

This sequence joins TRBV15 and TRBJ2-7, with 10 bases matching TRBD1. Unmatched junction bases numbered 6, after V lost 6 bases and J lost 1 base. The CDR3 contains 15 residues. CDR1 is LNHNV, CDR2 YYDKDF, per germline (reference sequence). CDR3 nucleotides: TGTGCCACCAGTCTACCGGGACAGGGGTCCTACGAGCAGTACTTC. Protein: CATSLPGQGSYEQYF.

The chain uses TRBV4-1 and TRBJ1-5, with TRBD1 matching over 7 bases. Per germline, CDR1 MGHRA and CDR2 YSYEKL. The CDR3 length is 16 residues. J gave up 0 bases and V 5 bases, and 7 bases lay outside the gene matches. CDR3 region: CASSLRTGNSNQPQHF. The CDR3 nucleotides are TGCGCCAGCAGCTTACGGACAGGTAATAGCAATCAGCCCCAGCATTTT.